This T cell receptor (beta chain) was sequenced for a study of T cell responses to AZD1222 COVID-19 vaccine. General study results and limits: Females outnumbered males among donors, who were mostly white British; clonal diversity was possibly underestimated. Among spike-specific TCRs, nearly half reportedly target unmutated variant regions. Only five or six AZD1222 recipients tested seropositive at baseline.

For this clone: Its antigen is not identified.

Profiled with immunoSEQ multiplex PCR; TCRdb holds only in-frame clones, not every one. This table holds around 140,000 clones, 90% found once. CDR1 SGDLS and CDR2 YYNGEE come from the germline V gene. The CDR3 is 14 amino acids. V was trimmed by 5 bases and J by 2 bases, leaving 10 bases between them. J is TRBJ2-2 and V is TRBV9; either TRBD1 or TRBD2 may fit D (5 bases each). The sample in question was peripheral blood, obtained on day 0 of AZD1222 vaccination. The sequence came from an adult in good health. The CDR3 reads CASRVGGNTGELFF. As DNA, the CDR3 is TGTGCCAGCAGAGTTGGGGGAAACACCGGGGAGCTGTTTTTT.